The sequence of this T cell receptor beta chain was determined in a study of early T cells in non-severe SARS-CoV-2 infection. Turning to the study itself: The chains were unpaired, and the sequenced material was bulk RNA from unsorted whole blood.

Individual cDNA molecules were tagged with unique molecular identifiers. Each CDR3 protein gets one entry after TCRdb re-called the 5' RACE reads with MiXCR. The data show tens of thousands of distinct CDR3 sequences, around 15% seen once. Study-level points and caveats: Comparison of clonotypes with VDJdb favored anti-spike CD8 responses while missing private and CD4 specificities.

Comments on this clonotype: Its antigen remains unidentified.

The CDR3 spans 16 residues. Germline loops: CDR1 MNHEY, CDR2 SMNVEV (reference sequence). Trimming shortened V by 3 bases and J by 7 bases, and 19 bases separated the two germline ends. The sequencing sample was made of whole blood. This chain connects TRBV27 to TRBJ2-1, with unresolved D. The TCR comes from an adult who was a healthcare worker with PCR-confirmed SARS-CoV-2 infection or an uninfected control (not recorded which). DNA for the CDR3: TGTGCCAGCAGTTTGGGCACTCTTGGGCCCTGGAATGAGCAGTTCTTC. This gives the protein CASSLGTLGPWNEQFF.